This TCR beta chain was documented in a study of CD8+ T cells in alopecia areata. Whole-study context: The tofacitinib course ran for 6 to 18 months and was followed by 6 months off drug.

Study-level results: Clonality in lesional scalp, especially alopecia totalis/universalis, exceeded that of normal scalp.

Germline V gene lookup returns CDR1 SGHVS and CDR2 FQNEAQ. V was pared by 4 bases and J by 2 bases, with 9 bases between. The CDR3 is 13 residues long. With regard to this clone: Its antigen is unidentified.

cDNA serving as the sequencing template came from extracted, reverse transcribed RNA. The protocol was immunoSEQ multiplex PCR, while the TCRdb copy is restricted to in-frame clones and leaves out a portion. This table holds 170,000 or so clones, 53% found once. The treatment denotes: oral pan-JAK inhibitor, 5-10 mg twice daily. The sample here was CD8+ T cells sorted from blood, taken at week 24, from a patient treated with tofacitinib. The chain has TRBV7-8 and TRBJ2-7, with D tentatively TRBD2 (5 bases). The sequence was obtained from a human donor with alopecia areata. As DNA, the CDR3 is TGTGCCAGCAGCTCGGACGGGGCCTACGAGCAGTACTTC. This sequence encodes CASSSDGAYEQYF.